One and the same sample provided the 15 T cell receptor beta chains below, sequenced in a study of T-cell memory formation after mild COVID-19. One entry per CDR3 protein, called by TCRdb with MiXCR from the 5' RACE reads. The sample consists of roughly 280,000 distinct CDR3 sequences, around 16% of them appearing once. The specimen sequenced was PBMCs or a T cell subset sorted from them (not recorded which). Receptors were obtained from a man younger than 35 who had mild COVID-19 (a few samples of this study predate the infection). Cell type and time point are not known.

This sequence joins TRBV20-1 and TRBJ2-3; 12 bases line up with TRBD2. Per the germline V gene, CDR1 is DFQATT and CDR2 is SNEGSKA (reference sequence). CDR3 length equals 13 residues. V was clipped by 3 bases and J by 10 bases; unmatched bases: 5. The CDR3, as DNA: TGCAGTGCTAGTCTAGCGGGGGGGTCGGCGCAGTATTTT. Protein: CSASLAGGSAQYF.

The sample holds a few counts of this clonotype. This sequence joins TRBV7-9 and TRBJ1-5; D is possibly TRBD1 (5 bases). CDR1 SEHNR and CDR2 FQNEAQ come from the germline V gene (reference sequence). The CDR3 sequence is 13 residues long. V dropped 1 base and J dropped 7 bases, with 8 bases sitting between them. As DNA, the CDR3 is TGTGCCAGCAGCTTAGAAGGGGAACAGCCCCAGCATTTT. Amino acids: CASSLEGEQPQHF.

The chain is built from TRBV29-1 and TRBJ1-6; weak D call: TRBD1 (5 bases). The CDR3 has 13 residues. The germline gives CDR1 SQVTM, CDR2 ANQGSEA. Trimming pared 4 bases from V and 5 bases from J, leaving 9 bases between. The CDR3 DNA reads TGCAGCGTTGGGGACGGCAATAATTCACCCCTCCACTTT. This encodes CSVGDGNNSPLHF.

This clonotype has ten or more counts. The chain uses TRBV4-1 and TRBJ2-3, with 15 bases lining up with TRBD2. This CDR3 is 17 amino acids long. The J segment lost 6 bases and the V segment lost 4 bases, leaving 8 bases of the junction unmatched. In germline, CDR1 is MGHRA, CDR2 YSYEKL. CDR3 sequence reads: CASSPGLAGGPMDTQYF. In DNA, the CDR3 is TGCGCCAGCAGCCCTGGACTAGCGGGGGGGCCGATGGATACGCAGTATTTT.

The V and J genes are TRBV7-9 and TRBJ1-2; D uncertain. CDR3 length: 15 amino acids. CDR1 is SEHNR, CDR2 FQNEAQ, per germline (reference sequence). V dropped 5 bases and J dropped 3 bases, with 16 bases sitting between them. CDR3 protein: CASSPTTGEHYGYTF. The CDR3 nucleotides are TGTGCCAGCAGCCCTACTACCGGAGAACACTATGGCTACACCTTC.

In its sample, this clonotype was seen a few times. The CDR3 reads CASSLGDRELNEQFF. In DNA form, the CDR3 reads TGTGCCAGCAGCTTAGGGGACAGGGAGTTGAATGAGCAGTTCTTC. This rearrangement joins TRBV7-9 to TRBJ2-1; 9 bases line up with TRBD1. The CDR3 length is 15 residues. V shed 1 base and J 7 bases; nucleotides not matched to a gene: 5. From germline, CDR1 is SEHNR and CDR2 FQNEAQ (reference sequence).

This clonotype was seen a handful of times. This chain links TRBV27 with TRBJ2-5; TRBD1 is a possible D gene (7 bases). In germline, CDR1 is MNHEY, CDR2 SMNVEV (reference sequence). The CDR3 length is 15 residues. Trimming cost V 2 bases and J 5 bases, with 15 bases left between them. CDR3 bases: TGTGCCAGCAGTTTAACTCGGACAGGAGGGGAGACCCAGTACTTC. This codes for CASSLTRTGGETQYF.

CDR3 sequence: CSANIPGADGYTF. In DNA, the CDR3 is TGCAGTGCTAATATCCCCGGGGCGGATGGCTACACCTTC. This chain uses TRBV20-1 with TRBJ1-2; the D gene is possibly TRBD1 (5 bases). CDR3 length: 13 residues. Trimming took 4 bases from V and 6 from J, leaving 15 bases between them. The germline V gene has CDR1 DFQATT and CDR2 SNEGSKA (reference sequence).

The CDR3 DNA reads TGCAGCGTCCCCCCAGGGGGCGTGGATGGCTACACCTTC. Its translation: CSVPPGGVDGYTF. This chain uses TRBV29-1 with TRBJ1-2; 8 bases are a match to TRBD1. Germline CDR1 SQVTM, CDR2 ANQGSEA. CDR3 length equals 13 residues. V was clipped by 6 bases and J by 6 bases; unmatched bases: 9.

The chain links TRBV7-7 to TRBJ2-5; 7 bases fit TRBD2. Trimming took 5 bases from V and 1 from J; bases not matched to a gene: 4. The CDR3 runs 14 residues. CDR1 and CDR2 (germline): SSHAT, FNYEAQ (reference sequence). The chain's CDR3 is CASSEGTIQETQYF. The DNA of the CDR3 is TGTGCCAGCAGCGAAGGGACTATCCAAGAGACCCAGTACTTC. The variable domain in full, completed from reference TRBV7-7 and TRBJ2-5, reads GAGVSQSPRYKVTKRGQDVTLRCDPISSHATLYWYQQALGQGPEFLTYFNYEAQPDKSGLPSDRFSAERPEGSISTLTIQRTEQRDSAMYRCASSEGTIQETQYFGPGTRLLVL.

The rearrangement links TRBV7-2 to TRBJ2-2; D gene unclear. Germline assignment: CDR1 SGHTA and CDR2 FQGNSA. Trimming took 5 bases from V and 4 from J, leaving 8 bases between them. The CDR3 is made up of 13 amino acids. The CDR3 loop reads CASSTGTTGELFF. DNA for the CDR3: TGTGCCAGCAGCACCGGAACCACCGGGGAGCTGTTTTTT.

This clonotype was observed a handful of times. The chain carries TRBV5-1 and TRBJ1-1; D unclear. Trimming left V 4 bases short and J 11 bases short, with 21 bases between. Germline V gives CDR1 SGHRS, CDR2 YFSETQ. The CDR3 runs to 14 residues. The CDR3 nucleotides read TGCGCCAGCAGCCTAAGGTCCAGCGGGGATGGCGCTTTCTTT. Translated: CASSLRSSGDGAFF.

This rearrangement joins TRBV6-5 to TRBJ2-7, with D maybe TRBD2 (6 bases). The CDR3 length is 15 residues. CDR1 and CDR2 (germline): MNHEY, SVGAGI. Trimming removed 6 bases from V and 3 bases from J, with 18 bases in between. The CDR3 sequence is CASRRSGTGRYEQYV. The CDR3, as DNA: TGTGCCAGCAGGCGATCCGGGACTGGTCGCTACGAGCAGTACGTC.

Only a few counts were recorded for this clonotype. The V and J genes are TRBV6-6 and TRBJ2-2; no firm D call. Deletions cut 6 bases from V and 7 bases from J, with 15 bases between. This CDR3 has 14 residues. CDR1 and CDR2 from the germline V gene are MNHNY and SVGAGI (reference sequence). The CDR3 DNA is TGTGCCAGCAGCATCGAAGGCGCCGGCGGGGAGCTGTTTTTT. Residues: CASSIEGAGGELFF.

Of note for this clonotype: A much larger clone is a single base away; this may be a read error. This chain joins TRBV11-3 and TRBJ2-7, with unresolved D. CDR1 is SGHNT and CDR2 is YENEEA in the germline V gene. The CDR3 runs 13 residues. CDR3 in DNA: TGTGCCAGCAGCTTATCGGCCTCCGACGAGCAGTACGTC. This gives the protein CASSLSASDEQYV.